These T cell receptor beta chains were read from a single sample in a study of blood T cell repertoires in COVID-19. Profiled with immunoSEQ multiplex PCR; TCRdb holds only in-frame clones, not every one. This table holds about 200,000 clones, about 88% found once. The specimen was peripheral blood. Source of these receptors: a man aged 40-50 years with acute or convalescent COVID-19. Both conserved end residues are part of each CDR3. A D gene is named only where the DNA matches it firmly. Size is stated for part of the rows, as once, few or many counts, or as a class when the clone is expanded.

V gene: TRBV25-1; J gene: TRBJ2-5; D gene: -; clone size: -; CDR3 DNA: TGTGCCAGCAGCCCGGGGCCCTTCAGGGGAGAGACCCAGTACTTC; CDR3 protein: CASSPGPFRGETQYF
V gene: TRBV15; J gene: TRBJ1-3; D gene: TRBD1; clone size: -; CDR3 DNA: TGTGCCACCAGCAGAGATGGACAGGGATTCTCTGGAAACACCATATATTTT; CDR3 protein: CATSRDGQGFSGNTIYF
V gene: TRBV19; J gene: TRBJ2-5; D gene: -; clone size: -; CDR3 DNA: TGTGCCAGTAGTATGTCGTCTTACTCCGAGACCCAGTACTTC; CDR3 protein: CASSMSSYSETQYF
V gene: TRBV28; J gene: TRBJ1-6; D gene: -; clone size: -; CDR3 DNA: TGTGCCAGCAGTTTGGGAGGGTCCAATAATTCACCCCTCCACTTT; CDR3 protein: CASSLGGSNNSPLHF
V gene: TRBV18; J gene: TRBJ1-1; D gene: -; clone size: -; CDR3 DNA: TGTGCCAGCTCACCGTGGGGGCCTCACACGAACACTGAAGCTTTCTTT; CDR3 protein: CASSPWGPHTNTEAFF
V gene: TRBV10-3; J gene: TRBJ2-7; D gene: TRBD2; clone size: -; CDR3 DNA: TGTGCCATCAGTGATAGTGGGGCTAGCGGGAGAATCAGCTACGAGCAGTACTTC; CDR3 protein: CAISDSGASGRISYEQYF
V gene: TRBV30; J gene: TRBJ2-5; D gene: TRBD2; clone size: few; CDR3 DNA: TGTGCCTGGAGTGTGGGTTCAGCGGGAGCCGGAGAGACCCAGTACTTC; CDR3 protein: CAWSVGSAGAGETQYF
V gene: TRBV28; J gene: TRBJ1-1; D gene: TRBD1; clone size: -; CDR3 DNA: TGTGCCAGCAGGAGGACAGGGTCGGGCACTGAAGCTTTCTTT; CDR3 protein: CASRRTGSGTEAFF
V gene: TRBV27; J gene: TRBJ1-6; D gene: -; clone size: once; CDR3 DNA: TGTGCCAGCAGTTTATCGCGGCAGCTTAATTCACCCCTCCACTTT; CDR3 protein: CASSLSRQLNSPLHF
V gene: TRBV29-1; J gene: TRBJ2-3; D gene: TRBD2; clone size: -; CDR3 DNA: TGCAGCGGGGGACTAGCGGGAGGGACTAGCACAGATACGCAGTATTTT; CDR3 protein: CSGGLAGGTSTDTQYF
V gene: TRBV24-1; J gene: TRBJ1-1; D gene: -; clone size: -; CDR3 DNA: TGTGCCACCAAGGTACCGAGGATGAACACTGAAGCTTTCTTT; CDR3 protein: CATKVPRMNTEAFF
V gene: TRBV4-1; J gene: TRBJ1-1; D gene: TRBD1; clone size: -; CDR3 DNA: TGCGCCAGCAGCCAGTCGACAGGGTTGAACACTGAAGCTTTCTTT; CDR3 protein: CASSQSTGLNTEAFF
V gene: TRBV10-1; J gene: TRBJ2-1; D gene: -; clone size: -; CDR3 DNA: TGCGCCAGCAGTGAGTTTACAGGGAGAGGGCACAATGAGCAGTTCTTC; CDR3 protein: CASSEFTGRGHNEQFF
V gene: TRBV7-2; J gene: TRBJ2-5; D gene: -; clone size: -; CDR3 DNA: TGTGCCAGCAGCCCACCAACCCGGTCAGAGACCCAGTACTTC; CDR3 protein: CASSPPTRSETQYF
V gene: TRBV18; J gene: TRBJ1-1; D gene: -; clone size: -; CDR3 DNA: TGTGCCAGCTCACCACCCACCCGGGACACTGAAGCTTTCTTT; CDR3 protein: CASSPPTRDTEAFF
V gene: TRBV23-1; J gene: TRBJ2-7; D gene: TRBD2; clone size: -; CDR3 DNA: TGCGCCAGCAGTCAACCGGCCAGCGGGGGGGCTAGGTCCTACGAGCAGTACTTC; CDR3 protein: CASSQPASGGARSYEQYF